These 25 T cell receptor beta chains came from one sample sequenced in a study of OX40 agonist ivuxolimab in advanced cancers. Libraries were prepared by immunoSEQ multiplex PCR; TCRdb keeps only in-frame clonotypes and omits some of them. The table records over 50,000 clones, 89% of them present only once. Sequenced here: CD4+ or CD8+ T cells sorted from blood, sampled in a trial of the OX40 agonist ivuxolimab. These receptor sequences come from an adult with an advanced solid tumor such as melanoma, head and neck, liver or kidney cancer.

This clone was counted once. V is TRBV7-3 and J is TRBJ1-2; TRBD1 is a possible D gene (6 bases). Trimming left V 3 bases short and J 4 bases short, with 9 bases between. CDR1 is SGHTA, CDR2 FQGTGA, per germline. CDR3 length equals 13 residues. The CDR3, as DNA: TGTGCCAGCAGCTTGGAAGGGGGCTATGGCTACACCTTC. Encoded protein: CASSLEGGYGYTF.

This clone was detected a few times. The chain carries TRBV5-4 and TRBJ1-1; D not certain. The CDR3 runs 12 residues. V was shortened by 7 bases and J by 1 base, with 8 bases between the two germline ends. Per the germline V gene, CDR1 is SGHNT and CDR2 is YYREEE (reference sequence). CDR3 nucleotide sequence: TGTGCCAGCGCCGACGCGAACACTGAAGCTTTCTTT. This translates into CASADANTEAFF.

The V call is TRBV11-2, the J call TRBJ2-1; 7 bases fit TRBD2. This CDR3 contains 14 residues. Germline V CDR1 and CDR2: SGHAT, FQNNGV. Trimming cost V 5 bases and J 8 bases; bases outside gene matches: 9. The CDR3: CASSPGLGFYEQFF. The CDR3 DNA is TGTGCCAGCAGCCCAGGACTAGGTTTCTATGAGCAGTTCTTC.

The chain is built from TRBV15 and TRBJ2-1; 10 bases agree with TRBD1. The CDR3 runs 16 residues. Germline lookup yields CDR1 LNHNV and CDR2 YYDKDF (reference sequence). J lost 5 bases, V lost 1 base, and 5 bases had no gene match. Written as DNA, the CDR3 is TGTGCCACCAGCAGAGTACGACAGGGGGCTGACAATGAGCAGTTCTTC. This encodes CATSRVRQGADNEQFF.

The V and J genes are TRBV28 and TRBJ1-5; D remains ambiguous. Germline lookup yields CDR1 MDHEN and CDR2 SYDVKM. Trimming removed 5 bases from V and 0 bases from J, with 11 bases in between. The CDR3 extends over 15 amino acids. CDR3 sequence reads: CASSVRGNSNQPQHF. CDR3 DNA: TGTGCCAGCAGTGTGCGGGGAAATAGCAATCAGCCCCAGCATTTT.

This clone rates as medium-sized (0.01 to 0.1%). The chain employs TRBV28 and TRBJ2-7; 7 bases map to TRBD2. This CDR3 has 14 amino acids. After removal of 5 bases from V and 4 bases from J, the junction contained 8 bases not matched to a gene. Germline loops: CDR1 MDHEN, CDR2 SYDVKM. Here the CDR3 DNA reads TGTGCCAGCAGTCCCCCCGCTAGCGGTTACGAGCAGTACTTC. It yields the protein CASSPPASGYEQYF.

The genes are TRBV27 and TRBJ2-7; D might be TRBD1 or TRBD2, each matching 6 bases. CDR1 is MNHEY and CDR2 is SMNVEV in the germline V gene (reference sequence). The CDR3 spans 13 residues. V was shortened by 2 bases and J by 5 bases, with 10 bases between the two germline ends. Here the CDR3 DNA reads TGTGCCAGCAGTTTAAGGGGGAGGCACGAGCAGTACTTC. Protein sequence: CASSLRGRHEQYF.

The rearrangement joins TRBV30 to TRBJ2-7, with 8 bases aligning to TRBD2. CDR1 and CDR2 from the germline V gene are GTSNPN and SVGIG (reference sequence). This CDR3 is 14 amino acids long. The V and J ends lost 0 bases and 4 bases, in that order; junction bases with no gene match: 5. CDR3 amino acids: CAWSVAAGVYEQYF. CDR3 nucleotides: TGTGCCTGGAGTGTAGCAGCGGGAGTTTACGAGCAGTACTTC.

On this clone itself: Other nucleotide sequences from this sample produce the same CDR3. V and J are TRBV7-3 and TRBJ2-3, with 10 bases that match TRBD2. The CDR3 totals 15 residues. Losses at the gene ends were 5 bases for V and 1 base for J; bases not matched to a gene: 3. Germline lookup yields CDR1 SGHTA and CDR2 FQGTGA. CDR3 region: CASSQGTSGTDTQYF. CDR3 sequence (DNA): TGTGCCAGCAGCCAAGGGACTAGCGGCACAGATACGCAGTATTTT.

The chain recombines TRBV6-5 with TRBJ2-7, with 7 bases identical to TRBD2. The CDR3 covers 14 residues. The germline V gene has CDR1 MNHEY and CDR2 SVGAGI. The V and J ends lost 8 bases and 1 base, in that order; junction bases with no gene match: 8. The CDR3 sequence: CASDPGTTSYEQYF. Here the CDR3 DNA reads TGTGCCAGCGACCCAGGGACTACTTCCTACGAGCAGTACTTC.

This clone was detected many times. Distinct nucleotide sequences in the sample also encode this CDR3. The gene calls are TRBV14 and TRBJ1-2; D remains ambiguous. The germline gives CDR1 SGHDN, CDR2 FVKESK. V lost 1 base, J lost 6 bases, and 9 bases lay in between. The CDR3 has 13 residues. The CDR3 sequence is CASSQAGVHGYTF. CDR3 nucleotides: TGTGCCAGCAGCCAAGCTGGCGTGCATGGCTACACCTTC.

The count of this clone is one. The chain joins TRBV9 to TRBJ2-7, with 11 bases lining up with TRBD2. This CDR3 region has 14 residues. V was clipped by 2 bases and J by 3 bases; unmatched bases: 1. Germline V CDR1 and CDR2: SGDLS, YYNGEE. CDR3 sequence: CASSVGLAVYEQYF. The DNA for the CDR3 is TGTGCCAGCAGCGTGGGACTAGCGGTCTACGAGCAGTACTTC.

The J gene is TRBJ2-7, the V gene TRBV28, with 9 bases matching TRBD2. CDR3 size: 15 residues. Germline V CDR1 and CDR2: MDHEN, SYDVKM. The V gene end was trimmed by 1 base and the J gene end by 7 bases; junction bases not matched to a gene: 8. CDR3 sequence: CASSLLAGALGEQYF. The DNA for the CDR3 is TGTGCCAGCAGTTTATTAGCGGGAGCTCTCGGGGAGCAGTACTTC.

The V gene is TRBV25-1, the J gene TRBJ1-1; D remains unclear. CDR3 length: 12 amino acids. Germline V gene lookup returns CDR1 MGHDK and CDR2 SYGVNS. V gave up 2 bases and J gave up 1 base, with 2 bases separating them. CDR3 nucleotide sequence: TGTGCCAGCAGTGAAGGGAACACTGAAGCTTTCTTT. Its protein product is CASSEGNTEAFF.

V and J are TRBV19 and TRBJ2-1; 7 bases fit TRBD1. V lost 6 bases to trimming and J lost 0 bases; unmatched junction nucleotides: 8. The CDR3 length is 16 residues. Looked up from germline, CDR1 is LNHDA and CDR2 is SQIVND (reference sequence). The CDR3 bases are TGTGCCAGTAGCCCGGACAGGTGGAGCTCCTACAATGAGCAGTTCTTC. Translating it yields CASSPDRWSSYNEQFF.

V and J are TRBV28 and TRBJ1-5; D call uncertain. The CDR3 runs 18 residues. CDR1 MDHEN and CDR2 SYDVKM come from the germline V gene. V was pared by 4 bases and J by 0 bases, with 19 bases between. The DNA of the CDR3 is TGTGCCAGCAGTTCGATTTACAACGGACCCTATAGCAATCAGCCCCAGCATTTT. Amino acid sequence: CASSSIYNGPYSNQPQHF. The entire variable domain, with the rest obtained from reference TRBV28 and TRBJ1-5, is as follows: DVKVTQSSRYLVKRTGEKVFLECVQDMDHENMFWYRQDPGLGLRLIYFSYDVKMKEKGDIPEGYSVSREKKERFSLILESASTNQTSMYLCASSSIYNGPYSNQPQHFGDGTRLSIL.

This chain connects TRBV15 to TRBJ1-1, with TRBD1 identical over 9 bases. Germline V gene data show CDR1 as LNHNV and CDR2 as YYDKDF (reference sequence). Losses at the gene ends were 5 bases for V and 5 bases for J; bases not matched to a gene: 6. The CDR3 is made up of 14 amino acids. The CDR3 region is CATSPDRGWTEAFF. In DNA, the CDR3 is TGTGCCACCAGCCCGGACAGGGGATGGACTGAAGCTTTCTTT.

The chain couples TRBV28 to TRBJ1-2; 8 positions match TRBD1. V shed 2 bases, J shed 6 bases, and the junction held 8 bases outside the gene matches. CDR3 size: 15 residues. Germline V gene data show CDR1 as MDHEN and CDR2 as SYDVKM. The CDR3 loop is CASSLLPGGLNGYTF. For the CDR3, the DNA is TGTGCCAGCAGTTTACTTCCAGGGGGCTTGAATGGCTACACCTTC.

This chain joins TRBV4-1 and TRBJ2-7, with 9 bases matching TRBD1. Trimming at V came to 2 bases and at J to 4 bases, leaving 6 bases not matched to a gene. Germline V CDR1 and CDR2: MGHRA, YSYEKL. The CDR3 spans 15 residues. Here the CDR3 DNA reads TGCGCCAGCAGCCAAACCGAGACAGGGGGGTACGAGCAGTACTTC. It specifies CASSQTETGGYEQYF.

This clone was detected once. The chain uses TRBV9 and TRBJ2-7; TRBD2 matches at 9 bases. Losses at the gene ends were 3 bases for V and 6 bases for J; bases not matched to a gene: 10. Germline CDR1 is SGDLS and CDR2 is YYNGEE. The CDR3 spans 15 residues. CDR3 bases: TGTGCCAGCAGCGCCGCGGGAGGGGGCCTTTTCGAGCAGTACTTC. Protein: CASSAAGGGLFEQYF.

The chain uses TRBV15 and TRBJ2-7; D call uncertain. CDR1 is LNHNV and CDR2 is YYDKDF in the germline V gene (reference sequence). V was cut by 0 bases and J by 3 bases, with 9 bases left in between. The CDR3 loop spans 14 amino acids. The CDR3 region is CATSREVGIYEQYF. The CDR3 DNA is TGTGCCACCAGCAGAGAGGTTGGGATCTACGAGCAGTACTTC.

This chain joins TRBV7-2 and TRBJ1-1, with 8 bases fitting TRBD1. CDR1 is SGHTA and CDR2 is FQGNSA in the germline V gene. The CDR3 consists of 16 residues. The trim removed 3 bases at V and 0 bases at J, leaving 6 bases unmatched. CDR3 coding DNA: TGTGCCAGCAGCTTGGACAGGGAGGGTCTGAACACTGAAGCTTTCTTT. Protein product: CASSLDREGLNTEAFF.

V and J are TRBV4-3 and TRBJ2-5; 7 bases line up with TRBD1. CDR3 length: 15 amino acids. J lost 4 bases, V lost 1 base, and 6 bases had no gene match. From germline, CDR1 is LGHNA and CDR2 YSLEER. CDR3 DNA: TGCGCCAGCAGCCAAGCGGCAGGGGGTGGAGAGACCCAGTACTTC. Its protein product is CASSQAAGGGETQYF.

This clone appeared once. In DNA form, the CDR3 reads TGTGCCAGCAGTTTTGATGGACAGCAGGATGATGGCTACACCTTC. Residues: CASSFDGQQDDGYTF. This chain uses TRBV27 with TRBJ1-2; D is possibly TRBD1 (6 bases). This CDR3 is 15 amino acids long. Trimming took 3 bases from V and 6 from J, leaving 17 bases between them. CDR1 and CDR2 (germline): MNHEY, SMNVEV (reference sequence).

The V gene is TRBV9, the J gene TRBJ2-5; 7 bases map to TRBD1. Unmatched junction bases numbered 9, after V lost 0 bases and J lost 4 bases. Germline CDR1 reads SGDLS; CDR2 reads YYNGEE. The CDR3 length is 16 residues. DNA for the CDR3: TGTGCCAGCAGCGTAGAGATAGGGGGCAACGGAGAGACCCAGTACTTC. Its protein product is CASSVEIGGNGETQYF.